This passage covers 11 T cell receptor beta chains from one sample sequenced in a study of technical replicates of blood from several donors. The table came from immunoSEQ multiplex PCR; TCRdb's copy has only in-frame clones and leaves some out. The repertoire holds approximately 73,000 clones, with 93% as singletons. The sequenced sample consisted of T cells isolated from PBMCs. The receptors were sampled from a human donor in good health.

For the CDR3, the DNA is TGTGCCAGCAGCTTGTGGACTAGCGGGAGCCACGAGCAGTACTTC. Its protein is CASSLWTSGSHEQYF. The chain is built from TRBV5-4 and TRBJ2-7, with TRBD2 matching over 13 bases. This CDR3 has 15 amino acids. The ends lost 1 base at V and 5 bases at J; junction bases unmatched: 3. The germline V gene has CDR1 SGHNT and CDR2 YYREEE (reference sequence).

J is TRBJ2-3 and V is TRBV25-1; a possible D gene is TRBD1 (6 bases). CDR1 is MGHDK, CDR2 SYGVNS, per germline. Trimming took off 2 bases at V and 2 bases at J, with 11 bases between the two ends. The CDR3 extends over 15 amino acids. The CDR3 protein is CASSEGGSATDTQYF. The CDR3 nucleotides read TGTGCCAGCAGTGAAGGGGGCTCCGCCACAGATACGCAGTATTTT.

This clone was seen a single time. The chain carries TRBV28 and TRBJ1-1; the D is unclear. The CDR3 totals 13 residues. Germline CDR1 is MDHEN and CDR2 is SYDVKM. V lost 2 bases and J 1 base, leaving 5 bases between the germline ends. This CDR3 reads CASSLQANTEAFF. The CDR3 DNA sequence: TGTGCCAGCAGTTTACAGGCGAACACTGAAGCTTTCTTT.

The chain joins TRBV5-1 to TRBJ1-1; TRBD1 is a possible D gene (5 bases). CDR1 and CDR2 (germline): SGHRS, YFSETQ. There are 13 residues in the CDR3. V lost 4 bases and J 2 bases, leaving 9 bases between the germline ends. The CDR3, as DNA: TGCGCCAGCAGCCAACAGGCTAACACTGAAGCTTTCTTT. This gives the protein CASSQQANTEAFF.

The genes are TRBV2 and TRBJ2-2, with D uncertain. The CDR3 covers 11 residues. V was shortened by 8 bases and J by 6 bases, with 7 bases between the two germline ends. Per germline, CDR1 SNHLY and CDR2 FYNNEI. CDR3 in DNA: TGTGCCAGCTTGTACTCCGGGGAGCTGTTTTTT. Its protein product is CASLYSGELFF. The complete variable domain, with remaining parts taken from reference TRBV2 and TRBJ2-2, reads EPEVTQTPSHQVTQMGQEVILRCVPISNHLYFYWYRQILGQKVEFLVSFYNNEISEKSEIFDDQFSVERPDGSNFTLKIRSTKLEDSAMYFCASLYSGELFFGEGSRLTVL.

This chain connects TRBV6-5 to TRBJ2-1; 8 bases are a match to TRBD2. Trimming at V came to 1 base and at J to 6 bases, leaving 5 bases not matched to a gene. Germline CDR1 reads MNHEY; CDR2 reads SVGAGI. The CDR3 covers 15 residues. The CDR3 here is CASSYYGGEFNEQFF. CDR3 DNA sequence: TGTGCCAGCAGTTACTACGGGGGGGAATTCAATGAGCAGTTCTTC.

The CDR3 coding sequence is TGTGCCAGCAGCTTTGGGACAGGGGGCGTCTTAGCGGACGCTTTCTTT. It is translated as CASSFGTGGVLADAFF. J is TRBJ1-1 and V is TRBV11-1, with 12 bases fitting TRBD1. Germline CDR1 and CDR2: SGHAT and FQDESV (reference sequence). The CDR3 contains 16 residues. V shed 3 bases, J shed 11 bases, and the junction held 13 bases outside the gene matches. Variable domain in full (rest from reference TRBV11-1 and TRBJ1-1): EAEVAQSPRYKITEKSQAVAFWCDPISGHATLYWYRQILGQGPELLVQFQDESVVDDSQLPKDRFSAERLKGVDSTLKIQPAELGDSAMYLCASSFGTGGVLADAFFGQGTRLTVV.

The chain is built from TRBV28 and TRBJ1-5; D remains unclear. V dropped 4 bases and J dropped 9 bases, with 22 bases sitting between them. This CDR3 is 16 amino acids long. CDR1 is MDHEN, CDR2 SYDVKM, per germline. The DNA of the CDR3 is TGTGCCAGCAGTTCCCTTGTAAAAACATCGGGTCGGCCCCAGCATTTT. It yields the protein CASSSLVKTSGRPQHF. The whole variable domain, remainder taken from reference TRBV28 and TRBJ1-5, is DVKVTQSSRYLVKRTGEKVFLECVQDMDHENMFWYRQDPGLGLRLIYFSYDVKMKEKGDIPEGYSVSREKKERFSLILESASTNQTSMYLCASSSLVKTSGRPQHFGDGTRLSIL.

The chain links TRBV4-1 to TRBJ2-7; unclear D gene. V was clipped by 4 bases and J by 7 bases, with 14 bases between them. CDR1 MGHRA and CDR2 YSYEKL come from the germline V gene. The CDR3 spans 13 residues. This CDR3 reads CASSPSTVKEQYF. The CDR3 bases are TGCGCCAGCAGCCCCTCTACAGTGAAAGAGCAGTACTTC.

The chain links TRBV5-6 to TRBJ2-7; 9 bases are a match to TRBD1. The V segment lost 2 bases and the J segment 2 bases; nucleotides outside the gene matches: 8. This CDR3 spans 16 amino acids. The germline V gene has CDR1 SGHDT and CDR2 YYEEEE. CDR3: CASSFVPGQGTYEQYF. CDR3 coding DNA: TGTGCCAGCAGCTTCGTGCCGGGACAGGGCACCTACGAGCAGTACTTC.

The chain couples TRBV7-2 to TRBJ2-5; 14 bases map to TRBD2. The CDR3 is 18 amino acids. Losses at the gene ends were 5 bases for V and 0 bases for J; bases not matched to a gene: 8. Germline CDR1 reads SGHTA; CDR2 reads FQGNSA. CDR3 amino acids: CASSPRLAGGNHQETQYF. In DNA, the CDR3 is TGTGCCAGCAGCCCCCGACTAGCGGGGGGGAATCACCAAGAGACCCAGTACTTC.